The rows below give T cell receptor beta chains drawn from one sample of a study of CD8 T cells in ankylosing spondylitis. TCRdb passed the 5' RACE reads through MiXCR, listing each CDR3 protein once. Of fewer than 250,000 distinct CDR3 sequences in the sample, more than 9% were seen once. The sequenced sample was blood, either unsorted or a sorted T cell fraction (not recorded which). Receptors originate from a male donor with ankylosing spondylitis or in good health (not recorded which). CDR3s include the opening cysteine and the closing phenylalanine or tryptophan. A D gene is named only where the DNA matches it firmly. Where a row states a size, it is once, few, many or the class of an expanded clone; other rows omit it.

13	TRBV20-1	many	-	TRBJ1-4	CSARGQLRGKLFF	TGCAGTGCTAGGGGGCAGTTGAGGGGCAAACTGTTTTTT
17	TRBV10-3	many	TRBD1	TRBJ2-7	CAISESGDRGSSYEQYF	TGTGCCATCAGTGAGTCGGGAGACAGGGGCAGCTCCTACGAGCAGTACTTC
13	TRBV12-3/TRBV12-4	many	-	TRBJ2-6	CASSWGGANVLTF	TGTGCCAGCAGTTGGGGGGGGGCCAACGTCCTGACTTTC
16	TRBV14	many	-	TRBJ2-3	CASSQGVRAGTDTQYF	TGTGCCAGCAGCCAAGGGGTCAGGGCGGGGACAGATACGCAGTATTTT
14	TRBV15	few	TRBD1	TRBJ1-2	CATSRRRDSYGYTF	TGTGCCACCAGCAGACGCCGGGACAGCTATGGCTACACCTTC
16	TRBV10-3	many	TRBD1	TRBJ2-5	CAISERSGQGSETQYF	TGTGCCATCAGTGAAAGGAGCGGACAGGGCAGCGAGACCCAGTACTTC
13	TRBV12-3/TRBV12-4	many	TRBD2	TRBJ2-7	CASSPSGGVKQYF	TGTGCCAGCAGCCCTAGCGGGGGGGTAAAACAGTACTTC
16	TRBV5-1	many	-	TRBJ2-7	CASSLVAGHTSYEQYF	TGCGCCAGCAGCTTGGTGGCGGGACACACCTCCTACGAGCAGTACTTC
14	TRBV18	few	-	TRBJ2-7	CASSRGGASYEQYF	TGTGCCAGCTCACGCGGAGGAGCCTCCTACGAGCAGTACTTC
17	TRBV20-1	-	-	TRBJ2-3	CSARDWAGGGWTDTQYF	TGCAGTGCTAGGGATTGGGCTGGGGGCGGGTGGACAGATACGCAGTATTTT
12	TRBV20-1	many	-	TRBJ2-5	CSALDWEETQYF	TGCAGTGCCCTGGACTGGGAAGAGACCCAGTACTTC
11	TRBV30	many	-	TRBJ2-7	CACREMYEQYF	TGTGCCTGCCGAGAGATGTACGAGCAGTACTTC
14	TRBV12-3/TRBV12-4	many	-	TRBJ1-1	CASSLGGIGTEAFF	TGTGCCAGCAGTTTAGGGGGTATCGGCACTGAAGCTTTCTTT
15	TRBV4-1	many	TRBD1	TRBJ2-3	CASSLQGAGPDTQYF	TGCGCCAGCAGCCTTCAGGGGGCTGGCCCAGATACGCAGTATTTT
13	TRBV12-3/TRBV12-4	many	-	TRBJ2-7	CASSFPPGNEQYF	TGTGCCAGCAGTTTTCCCCCAGGGAACGAGCAGTACTTC
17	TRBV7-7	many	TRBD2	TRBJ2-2	CASSRGLAGGNTGELFF	TGTGCCAGCAGTCGGGGACTAGCGGGAGGGAACACCGGGGAGCTGTTTTTT
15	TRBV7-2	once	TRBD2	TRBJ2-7	CTSSRSGGISYEQYF	TGTACCAGCAGCCGGAGCGGGGGAATCTCCTACGAGCAGTACTTC
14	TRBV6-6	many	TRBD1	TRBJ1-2	CASSQSGTGPAGTF	TGTGCCAGCAGTCAATCCGGGACAGGGCCGGCGGGCACCTTC
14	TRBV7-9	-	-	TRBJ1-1	CASSLARGWTEAFF	TGTGCCAGCAGCTTAGCCCGGGGGTGGACTGAAGCTTTCTTT
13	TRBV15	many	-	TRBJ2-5	CATSRDPKETQYF	TGTGCCACCAGCAGAGATCCCAAAGAGACCCAGTACTTC
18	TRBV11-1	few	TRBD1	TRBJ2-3	CASSSPGQASYSTDTQYF	TGTGCCAGCAGCTCGCCGGGACAGGCCTCATACTCCACAGATACGCAGTATTTT
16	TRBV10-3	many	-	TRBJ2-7	CAIKGGTGASSYEQYF	TGTGCCATCAAAGGGGGAACGGGGGCCAGCTCCTACGAGCAGTACTTC
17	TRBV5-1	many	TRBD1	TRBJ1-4	CASSLEGQGGSDEKLFF	TGCGCCAGCAGCTTGGAGGGACAGGGTGGCTCGGATGAAAAACTGTTTTTT
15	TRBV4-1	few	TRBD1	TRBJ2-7	CASSQDRDSDYEQYF	TGCGCCAGCAGCCAAGACCGGGACAGCGACTACGAGCAGTACTTC
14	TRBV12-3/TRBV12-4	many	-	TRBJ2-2	CASSYLVNTGELFF	TGTGCCAGCAGTTACTTAGTGAACACCGGGGAGCTGTTTTTT
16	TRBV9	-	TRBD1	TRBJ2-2	CASSARTGGLTGELFF	TGTGCCAGCAGCGCACGGACAGGGGGACTAACCGGGGAGCTGTTTTTT
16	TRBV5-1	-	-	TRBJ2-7	CASSFAAGTASDEQYF	TGCGCCAGCAGCTTTGCCGCCGGGACGGCCTCCGACGAGCAGTACTTC
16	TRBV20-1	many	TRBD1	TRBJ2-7	CSASSRQGASVVEQYF	TGCAGTGCTAGCTCTAGACAGGGGGCTTCCGTTGTTGAGCAGTACTTC
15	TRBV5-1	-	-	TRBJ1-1	CASSLSGAEGTEAFF	TGCGCCAGCAGCTTGTCAGGGGCTGAGGGCACTGAAGCTTTCTTT
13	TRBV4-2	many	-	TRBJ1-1	CASSQEEDAEAFF	TGTGCCAGCAGCCAAGAAGAGGACGCTGAAGCTTTCTTT
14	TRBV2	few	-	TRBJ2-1	CASSEVQGRDEQFF	TGTGCCAGCAGTGAAGTCCAGGGGAGGGATGAGCAGTTCTTC
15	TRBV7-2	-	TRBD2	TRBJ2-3	CASSLDSGGIDTQYF	TGTGCCAGCAGCTTGGACTCGGGAGGTATAGATACGCAGTATTTT
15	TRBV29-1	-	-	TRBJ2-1	CSVQKGGTRTSEQFF	TGCAGCGTCCAAAAGGGGGGGACAAGAACTTCTGAGCAGTTCTTC
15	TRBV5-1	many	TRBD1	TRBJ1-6	CASSHEQGSNSPLHF	TGCGCCAGCAGTCACGAACAGGGGTCGAATTCACCCCTCCACTTT
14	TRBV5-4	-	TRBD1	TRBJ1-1	CASSTTGIGTEAFF	TGTGCCAGCAGCACGACAGGGATTGGCACTGAAGCTTTCTTT
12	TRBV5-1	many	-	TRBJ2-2	CASSFNTGELFF	TGTGCCAGCAGTTTTAACACCGGGGAGCTGTTTTTT
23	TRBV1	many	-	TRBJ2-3	CTSSPCRLAGDPRRLALKDTQYF	TGCACCAGCAGCCCTTGTCGGCTAGCGGGGGACCCTCGACGTTTGGCATTGAAAGATACGCAGTATTTT
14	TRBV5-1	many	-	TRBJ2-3	CASEDGTSTDTQYF	TGCGCCAGCGAGGACGGAACTAGCACAGATACGCAGTATTTT
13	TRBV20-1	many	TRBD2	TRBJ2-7	CSASPGTSYEQYF	TGCAGTGCTAGCCCAGGGACTAGCTACGAGCAGTACTTC
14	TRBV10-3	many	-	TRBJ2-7	CAISVGQNSYEQYF	TGTGCCATCAGCGTAGGACAGAACAGCTACGAGCAGTACTTC
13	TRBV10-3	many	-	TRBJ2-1	CAISEGGASEQFF	TGTGCCATCAGTGAGGGGGGGGCATCTGAGCAGTTCTTC
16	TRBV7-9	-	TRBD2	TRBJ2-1	CASSPPRSGRVDEQFF	TGTGCCAGCAGCCCTCCCCGTAGCGGGAGAGTCGATGAGCAGTTCTTC
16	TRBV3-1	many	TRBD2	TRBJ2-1	CASSRTRLAGVGEQFF	TGTGCCAGCAGCCGGACGCGACTAGCGGGAGTAGGGGAGCAGTTCTTC
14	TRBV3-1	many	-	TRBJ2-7	CASSHGTKIYEQYF	TGTGCCAGCAGCCACGGGACAAAAATCTACGAGCAGTACTTC
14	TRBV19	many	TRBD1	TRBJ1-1	CASSPLTGTAEAFF	TGTGCCAGTAGTCCGTTGACAGGGACAGCTGAAGCTTTCTTT
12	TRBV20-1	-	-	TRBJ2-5	CSASLEQETQYF	TGCAGTGCTAGCCTTGAACAAGAGACCCAGTACTTC
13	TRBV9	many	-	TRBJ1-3	CASNRGYGNTIYF	TGTGCCAGCAACCGTGGTTATGGAAACACCATATATTTT
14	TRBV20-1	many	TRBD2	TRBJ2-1	CSARGLADYNEQFF	TGCAGTGCTAGGGGACTAGCGGACTACAATGAGCAGTTCTTC
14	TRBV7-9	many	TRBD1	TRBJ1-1	CATGTGALNTEAFF	TGTGCCACCGGGACAGGGGCCTTGAACACTGAAGCTTTCTTT
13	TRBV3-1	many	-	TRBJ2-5	CASSQGEGGTQYF	TGTGCCAGCAGCCAAGGAGAGGGGGGGACCCAGTACTTC
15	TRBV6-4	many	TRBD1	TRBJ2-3	CASSDSTGGADTQYF	TGTGCCAGCAGTGACTCGACAGGGGGCGCAGATACGCAGTATTTT
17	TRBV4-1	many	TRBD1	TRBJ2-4	CASSQPNLGQGKNIQYF	TGCGCCAGCAGCCAACCCAACCTCGGACAGGGAAAGAACATTCAGTACTTC
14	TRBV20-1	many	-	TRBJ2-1	CSARGHVFRDEQFF	TGCAGTGCTAGAGGGCACGTATTTCGGGATGAGCAGTTCTTC
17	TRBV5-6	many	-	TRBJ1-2	CASSSRPAGHANYGYTF	TGTGCCAGCAGCTCAAGACCAGCGGGGCATGCTAACTATGGCTACACCTTC
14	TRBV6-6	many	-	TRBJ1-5	CASHRAHSNQPQHF	TGTGCCAGCCACAGGGCCCATAGCAATCAGCCCCAGCATTTT
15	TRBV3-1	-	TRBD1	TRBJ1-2	CATSPGTGGNYGYTF	TGTGCCACCTCCCCCGGGACAGGCGGAAACTATGGCTACACCTTC
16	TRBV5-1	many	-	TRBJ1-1	CASSSGRTDVNTEAFF	TGCGCCAGCAGCTCCGGCCGGACAGATGTGAACACTGAAGCTTTCTTT
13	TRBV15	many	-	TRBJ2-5	CATSSGTRETQYF	TGTGCCACCAGCAGCGGGACTCGCGAGACCCAGTACTTC
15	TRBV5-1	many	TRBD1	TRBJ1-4	CASSSQGAALEKLFF	TGCGCCAGCAGCTCACAGGGGGCAGCGCTCGAAAAACTGTTTTTT